A selection of T cell receptor beta chains follows, all from one sample in a study of cytomegalovirus exposure and HLA in healthy donors. Generated by immunoSEQ multiplex PCR, the TCRdb table keeps only in-frame clones and is missing some. Among tens of thousands of clones listed, around 64% were seen once. The sequenced sample was PBMCs. These receptors originate from a man aged 25 to 40 in good health and CMV-seronegative. CDR3s include the opening cysteine and the closing phenylalanine or tryptophan. D genes are given only for firm matches. For some rows the clone size is stated as once, few or many, or as a class when expanded; others skip it.

j_call: TRBJ2-5
d_call: TRBD2
clone_size: .
v_call: TRBV7-3
cdr3_aa: CASSSGTSGIQETQYF
cdr3_nt: TGTGCCAGCAGCTCGGGGACTAGCGGAATCCAAGAGACCCAGTACTTC

j_call: TRBJ2-1
d_call: .
clone_size: .
v_call: TRBV6-4
cdr3_aa: CASSDSAELSYNEQFF
cdr3_nt: TGTGCCAGCAGTGACTCCGCGGAACTCTCCTACAATGAGCAGTTCTTC

j_call: TRBJ1-2
d_call: TRBD1
clone_size: few
v_call: TRBV18
cdr3_aa: CASSPRGTALKGDYGYTF
cdr3_nt: TGTGCCAGCTCACCGCGTGGGACAGCATTGAAAGGGGACTATGGCTACACCTTC

j_call: TRBJ1-5
d_call: .
clone_size: .
v_call: TRBV30
cdr3_aa: CAWDPGRGNQPQHF
cdr3_nt: TGTGCCTGGGACCCAGGCCGTGGGAATCAGCCCCAGCATTTT

j_call: TRBJ1-5
d_call: TRBD1
clone_size: .
v_call: TRBV19
cdr3_aa: CASSKTGSGNQPQHF
cdr3_nt: TGTGCCAGTAGTAAGACAGGGTCGGGTAATCAGCCCCAGCATTTT

j_call: TRBJ1-1
d_call: TRBD1
clone_size: .
v_call: TRBV4-1
cdr3_aa: CASSFGQDTEAFF
cdr3_nt: TGCGCCAGCAGCTTCGGACAGGACACTGAAGCTTTCTTT

j_call: TRBJ2-1
d_call: .
clone_size: .
v_call: TRBV30
cdr3_aa: CAWSRLGNEQFF
cdr3_nt: TGTGCCTGGAGTCGACTGGGTAATGAGCAGTTCTTC

j_call: TRBJ2-5
d_call: TRBD1
clone_size: .
v_call: TRBV11-2
cdr3_aa: CASSLGSGQATGTQYF
cdr3_nt: TGTGCCAGCAGCTTGGGCTCGGGACAGGCTACCGGGACCCAGTACTTC

j_call: TRBJ1-1
d_call: TRBD1
clone_size: .
v_call: TRBV5-4
cdr3_aa: CASSSPGTGDTEAFF
cdr3_nt: TGTGCCAGCAGCTCCCCCGGGACAGGGGACACTGAAGCTTTCTTT

j_call: TRBJ2-3
d_call: TRBD2
clone_size: .
v_call: TRBV9
cdr3_aa: CASSVVETSNTDTQYF
cdr3_nt: TGTGCCAGCAGCGTAGTTGAGACTAGCAATACAGATACGCAGTATTTT

j_call: TRBJ2-1
d_call: .
clone_size: .
v_call: TRBV4-1
cdr3_aa: CASTTQGLALNEQFF
cdr3_nt: TGCGCCAGCACCACTCAGGGGCTAGCATTAAATGAGCAGTTCTTC

j_call: TRBJ2-1
d_call: TRBD2
clone_size: few
v_call: TRBV5-1
cdr3_aa: CASSPWTSEYNEQFF
cdr3_nt: TGCGCCAGCAGCCCCTGGACTAGCGAGTACAATGAGCAGTTCTTC

j_call: TRBJ1-3
d_call: .
clone_size: few
v_call: TRBV7-9
cdr3_aa: CASSSAGEGGNTIYF
cdr3_nt: TGTGCCAGCAGCTCAGCAGGGGAAGGTGGAAACACCATATATTTT

j_call: TRBJ2-1
d_call: .
clone_size: .
v_call: TRBV27
cdr3_aa: CASSFAQGHYNEQFF
cdr3_nt: TGTGCCAGCAGTTTTGCACAGGGCCACTACAATGAGCAGTTCTTC

j_call: TRBJ2-5
d_call: .
clone_size: .
v_call: TRBV5-1
cdr3_aa: CASSLGAGAGETQYF
cdr3_nt: TGCGCCAGCAGCTTGGGTGCGGGGGCGGGAGAGACCCAGTACTTC

j_call: TRBJ1-4
d_call: .
clone_size: few
v_call: TRBV5-1
cdr3_aa: CASSLDSPWGELFF
cdr3_nt: TGCGCCAGCAGCTTGGACAGCCCTTGGGGGGAACTGTTTTTT

j_call: TRBJ2-7
d_call: TRBD2
clone_size: .
v_call: TRBV5-4
cdr3_aa: CASSWGPAGEQYF
cdr3_nt: TGTGCCAGCAGCTGGGGACCAGCGGGAGAGCAGTACTTC

j_call: TRBJ2-3
d_call: TRBD2
clone_size: .
v_call: TRBV7-9
cdr3_aa: CASSLGGGAADTQYF
cdr3_nt: TGTGCCAGCAGCTTAGGGGGAGGGGCTGCAGATACGCAGTATTTT

j_call: TRBJ2-3
d_call: .
clone_size: .
v_call: TRBV9
cdr3_aa: CASSARGFGADTQYF
cdr3_nt: TGTGCCAGCAGCGCCAGGGGTTTCGGCGCAGATACGCAGTATTTT

j_call: TRBJ2-5
d_call: .
clone_size: .
v_call: TRBV28
cdr3_aa: CASSFLRQARETQYF
cdr3_nt: TGTGCCAGCAGTTTTCTAAGACAGGCTCGGGAGACCCAGTACTTC

j_call: TRBJ2-7
d_call: .
clone_size: few
v_call: TRBV28
cdr3_aa: CASSFDRFYEQYF
cdr3_nt: TGTGCCAGCAGTTTCGACAGGTTCTACGAGCAGTACTTC

j_call: TRBJ2-3
d_call: .
clone_size: few
v_call: TRBV5-1
cdr3_aa: CASSAHREGSDTQYF
cdr3_nt: TGCGCCAGCAGCGCCCACAGGGAGGGATCAGATACGCAGTATTTT

j_call: TRBJ1-4
d_call: TRBD1
clone_size: .
v_call: TRBV7-9
cdr3_aa: CASSLWTGGRTNEKLFF
cdr3_nt: TGTGCCAGCAGCCTCTGGACAGGGGGCCGCACTAATGAAAAACTGTTTTTT

j_call: TRBJ2-2
d_call: TRBD1
clone_size: once
v_call: TRBV6-5
cdr3_aa: CASSKVTGYTGELFF
cdr3_nt: TGTGCCAGCAGTAAAGTGACAGGGTACACCGGGGAGCTGTTTTTT

j_call: TRBJ1-1
d_call: .
clone_size: .
v_call: TRBV19
cdr3_aa: CASSKGRGAEAFF
cdr3_nt: TGTGCCAGTAGTAAGGGGCGGGGCGCAGAAGCTTTCTTT

j_call: TRBJ2-7
d_call: .
clone_size: few
v_call: TRBV15
cdr3_aa: CATSRPSGAEQYF
cdr3_nt: TGTGCCACCAGCAGACCTTCAGGGGCCGAGCAGTACTTC

j_call: TRBJ1-1
d_call: .
clone_size: .
v_call: TRBV27
cdr3_aa: CASSPYDGSNTEAFF
cdr3_nt: TGTGCCAGCAGTCCTTACGACGGGTCGAACACTGAAGCTTTCTTT

j_call: TRBJ2-3
d_call: TRBD2
clone_size: .
v_call: TRBV29-1
cdr3_aa: CSVEESSGTSTDTQYF
cdr3_nt: TGCAGCGTTGAAGAGAGTAGCGGGACTAGCACAGATACGCAGTATTTT

j_call: TRBJ1-1
d_call: .
clone_size: .
v_call: TRBV27
cdr3_aa: CASSLGRIAFF
cdr3_nt: TGTGCCAGCAGTTTAGGCAGGATCGCTTTCTTT

j_call: TRBJ2-7
d_call: TRBD2
clone_size: few
v_call: TRBV4-2
cdr3_aa: CASSQGTSGPYGQYF
cdr3_nt: TGTGCCAGCAGCCAGGGGACTAGCGGGCCCTACGGGCAGTACTTC

j_call: TRBJ2-2
d_call: .
clone_size: .
v_call: TRBV18
cdr3_aa: CASSPPGPGTGELFF
cdr3_nt: TGTGCCAGCTCACCACCGGGGCCCGGCACCGGGGAGCTGTTTTTT

j_call: TRBJ2-7
d_call: .
clone_size: .
v_call: TRBV7-2
cdr3_aa: CASRTASSYEQYF
cdr3_nt: TGTGCCAGTAGGACAGCGTCCTCCTACGAGCAGTACTTC

j_call: TRBJ2-4
d_call: TRBD2
clone_size: .
v_call: TRBV19
cdr3_aa: CASSPSGGVAKNIQYF
cdr3_nt: TGTGCCAGTAGCCCTAGCGGGGGGGTAGCCAAAAACATTCAGTACTTC

j_call: TRBJ2-3
d_call: .
clone_size: .
v_call: TRBV5-4
cdr3_aa: CASRVQGTDTQYF
cdr3_nt: TGTGCCAGCAGGGTACAGGGCACAGATACGCAGTATTTT

j_call: TRBJ2-7
d_call: TRBD1
clone_size: .
v_call: TRBV6-1
cdr3_aa: CATPGTGMYEQYF
cdr3_nt: TGTGCCACCCCCGGGACAGGGATGTACGAGCAGTACTTC

j_call: TRBJ2-6
d_call: TRBD1
clone_size: .
v_call: TRBV18
cdr3_aa: CASSLSDRGSSGANVLTF
cdr3_nt: TGTGCCAGCTCACTATCCGACAGGGGGTCCTCCGGGGCCAACGTCCTGACTTTC

j_call: TRBJ2-7
d_call: TRBD2
clone_size: .
v_call: TRBV30
cdr3_aa: CAWSVGGVGEQYF
cdr3_nt: TGTGCCTGGAGTGTGGGGGGGGTGGGGGAGCAGTACTTC

j_call: TRBJ1-5
d_call: .
clone_size: .
v_call: TRBV7-8
cdr3_aa: CASSFATEGDQPQHF
cdr3_nt: TGTGCCAGCAGCTTTGCCACCGAGGGCGATCAGCCCCAGCATTTT

j_call: TRBJ1-5
d_call: TRBD1
clone_size: .
v_call: TRBV5-5
cdr3_aa: CASSLQGWGQPQHF
cdr3_nt: TGTGCCAGCAGCTTACAGGGGTGGGGGCAGCCCCAGCATTTT

j_call: TRBJ1-4
d_call: .
clone_size: .
v_call: TRBV27
cdr3_aa: CASKTGPLNEKLFF
cdr3_nt: TGTGCCAGCAAGACAGGCCCTCTTAATGAAAAACTGTTTTTT

j_call: TRBJ1-4
d_call: TRBD1
clone_size: .
v_call: TRBV6-1
cdr3_aa: CASRGTGGGEKLFF
cdr3_nt: TGTGCCAGCAGGGGAACAGGGGGCGGAGAAAAACTGTTTTTT

j_call: TRBJ1-1
d_call: TRBD1
clone_size: .
v_call: TRBV18
cdr3_aa: CASSPTGGNTEAFF
cdr3_nt: TGTGCCAGCTCACCGACAGGGGGCAACACTGAAGCTTTCTTT

j_call: TRBJ2-2
d_call: .
clone_size: few
v_call: TRBV30
cdr3_aa: CAWSAPARTGELFF
cdr3_nt: TGTGCCTGGAGTGCCCCCGCGCGAACCGGGGAGCTGTTTTTT

j_call: TRBJ1-2
d_call: TRBD1
clone_size: .
v_call: TRBV10-2
cdr3_aa: CASRGGQGYGYTF
cdr3_nt: TGCGCCAGCAGGGGGGGACAGGGCTATGGCTACACCTTC

j_call: TRBJ2-7
d_call: TRBD1
clone_size: .
v_call: TRBV7-9
cdr3_aa: CASRNWTGYEQYF
cdr3_nt: TGTGCCAGCCGTAATTGGACAGGGTACGAGCAGTACTTC